These 6 T cell receptor beta chains were sequenced from one sample in a study of breast tumors, draining lymph nodes, adjacent tissues. Axillary draining lymph nodes of breast cancer patients supplied the node samples. TCRdb re-analysed the multiplex PCR reads in MiXCR, keeping a single row per CDR3 protein. The sample has about 180,000 distinct CDR3 sequences, about 30% seen once; the top ten hold about 3.9%. Sequencing used axillary lymph node tissue. These receptors were obtained from a female donor with breast cancer. Some clones in this sample may be carry-over from other donors' samples.

About this clonotype: Possible read error: a much larger clone is one base away. This chain joins TRBV9 and TRBJ2-3; 9 positions match TRBD2. CDR3 length: 12 residues. Germline CDR1 is SGDLS and CDR2 is YYNGEE. The CDR3 DNA follows: TGTGCCAGCAGCGCTAGCGGGGATACGCGGTATTTT. Its protein is CASSASGDTRYF.

There are many counts of this clonotype. A much larger clonotype is one base distant, so this may be a read error. The chain uses TRBV5-5 and TRBJ1-5; no clear D gene. This CDR3 comprises 13 residues. Germline-derived CDR1 and CDR2 are SGHKS and YYEKEE (reference sequence). The CDR3 region is CASSINSTQPQHF. CDR3 DNA: TGTGCCAGCAGCATCAATAGCACTCAGCCCCAGCATTTT.

In this sample, this clonotype turned up many times. V is TRBV7-9 and J is TRBJ1-5, with a tentative D call TRBD1 (5 bases). Germline CDR1 is SEHNR and CDR2 is FQNEAQ (reference sequence). Trimming cost V 2 bases and J 5 bases, with 10 bases left between them. This CDR3 spans 14 amino acids. As DNA, the CDR3 is TGTGCCAGCAGCTTACAGGGAAGGGATCAGCCCCAGCATTTT. Translation: CASSLQGRDQPQHF.

The chain has TRBV20-1 and TRBJ1-1, with D unclear. This CDR3 comprises 14 residues. V was clipped by 6 bases and J by 1 base, with 15 bases between them. Germline CDR1 is DFQATT and CDR2 is SNEGSKA (reference sequence). CDR3 DNA: TGCAGTGCCCCCGACGTTACCAAGAACACTGAAGCTTTCTTT. Translating gives CSAPDVTKNTEAFF.

The chain recombines TRBV29-1 with TRBJ2-5; D might be TRBD2 (6 bases). This CDR3 is 12 amino acids long. The germline CDR1 and CDR2 sequences are SQVTM and ANQGSEA. V lost 8 bases, J lost 3 bases, and 13 bases lay in between. The CDR3 DNA follows: TGCAGCTTAGTTCGCGGGGAAGAGACCCAGTACTTC. Translation gives CSLVRGEETQYF.

This clonotype was observed at least ten times. The V and J genes are TRBV7-8 and TRBJ1-5; D is undetermined. CDR3 length: 12 residues. Trimming left V 5 bases short and J 10 bases short, with 12 bases between. Germline V lookup: CDR1 SGHVS, CDR2 FQNEAQ. The CDR3 reads CASSPLVRPQHF. CDR3 coding DNA: TGTGCCAGCAGCCCATTGGTTCGACCCCAGCATTTT. Looking up the rest from reference TRBV7-8 and TRBJ1-5 gives the full variable domain: GAGVSQSPRYKVAKRGQDVALRCDPISGHVSLFWYQQALGQGPEFLTYFQNEAQLDKSGLPSDRFFAERPEGSVSTLKIQRTQQEDSAVYLCASSPLVRPQHFGDGTRLSIL.